The text below deals with one T cell receptor beta chain. This record belongs to a study of T cell responses to AZD1222 COVID-19 vaccine. Only in-frame clones appear in the TCRdb table, and some are missing; sequencing was by immunoSEQ multiplex PCR. The data show fewer than 85,000 clones, around 87% seen once. This material consisted of peripheral blood, taken 28 days after the second AZD1222 dose. This receptor was identified in an adult who received the AZD1222 COVID-19 vaccine.

CDR3 in DNA: TGCGCCAGCAGCGCCCAGGGGGACTATGGCTACACCTTC. It encodes CASSAQGDYGYTF. The genes are TRBV5-1 and TRBJ1-2; 7 nucleotides agree with TRBD1. After removal of 4 bases from V and 3 bases from J, the junction contained 3 bases not matched to a gene. The germline gives CDR1 SGHRS, CDR2 YFSETQ. The CDR3 loop spans 13 amino acids.